Sequencing of this T cell receptor (beta chain) was carried out in a study of T cell repertoires in ileal Crohn's disease. On the study more broadly: Median disease duration was about eight years; 35% smoked at surgery. Study findings and constraints: Compared with non-smokers, active smokers at surgery showed more clonal expansions.

Germline V gives CDR1 SGHRS, CDR2 YFSETQ. V gave up 0 bases and J gave up 1 base, with 7 bases separating them. The CDR3 spans 15 residues. Concerning this clone: Its antigen is currently unknown.

Clones were read by immunoSEQ multiplex PCR, and TCRdb kept only the in-frame ones, dropping some. Among about 62,000 clones listed, about 88% were seen once. Time point of the sample: neoterminal ileum biopsy at postoperative endoscopy, about 6 months after surgery. Input material: ileal tissue. The source is an adult with Crohn's disease. The chain couples TRBV5-1 to TRBJ2-2, with unresolved D. CDR3 protein: CASSLGHRNTGELFF. The CDR3 bases are TGCGCCAGCAGCTTGGGACATAGGAACACCGGGGAGCTGTTTTTT.